This T cell receptor (beta chain) was found in a study of early T cells in non-severe SARS-CoV-2 infection. The study, taken as a whole, reports: Matching results from VDJdb favored anti-spike CD8 responses, leaving private and CD4 specificities undetected.

TCRdb recomputed calls from the 5' RACE reads with MiXCR, one row per CDR3 protein. The table lists tens of thousands of distinct CDR3 sequences, under 15% of them singletons. Comment on this clonotype: Its antigen is not known.

Sequencing was carried out using whole blood. The sequence was obtained from an adult who was a healthcare worker with PCR-confirmed SARS-CoV-2 infection or an uninfected control (not recorded which).

The CDR3 region is CASRGLAMETQYF. For the CDR3, the DNA is TGTGCCAGCAGGGGACTAGCGATGGAGACCCAGTACTTC. J is TRBJ2-5 and V is TRBV3-1; 10 bases agree with TRBD2. V was pared by 6 bases and J by 5 bases, with 3 bases of the junction left unmatched. The CDR3 spans 13 residues. From germline, CDR1 is LGHDT and CDR2 YNNKEL (reference sequence).